Below, 26 T cell receptor beta chains from the same sample are listed, as sequenced in a study of blood T cells in healthy people across ages. Next came a second PCR, run for roughly 6 to 11 cycles, which used a sample-barcoded 5' primer along with a J-beta primer mix. A single record per CDR3 protein comes from TCRdb applying MiXCR to the 5' RACE reads. The table lists about 780,000 distinct CDR3 sequences, 25% to 30% of them singletons, with around 3% in the top ten. In addition, the sample was reused for a study of T cells of mothers and their children.

What was sequenced was blood. These receptor sequences come from a boy between 10 and 17 years old in good health.

J is TRBJ2-5 and V is TRBV7-8; 10 nucleotides align to TRBD2. V shed 7 bases, J shed 4 bases, and the junction held 6 bases outside the gene matches. CDR1 SGHVS and CDR2 FQNEAQ come from the germline V gene. This CDR3 has 14 amino acids. The CDR3 nucleotides read TGTGCCAGCACGAGCGGGGGGGCCGGAGAGACCCAGTACTTC. Encoded protein: CASTSGGAGETQYF.

Only a few counts were recorded for this clonotype. The chain joins TRBV29-1 to TRBJ2-7; 7 nucleotides match TRBD1. The V gene's germline CDR1 is SQVTM and CDR2 ANQGSEA. V dropped 6 bases and J dropped 5; count of bases not matched to a gene: 4. There are 11 residues in the CDR3. The CDR3 loop reads CSVLGQDEQYF. The CDR3 DNA reads as TGCAGCGTCCTCGGACAGGACGAGCAGTACTTC.

The chain recombines TRBV28 with TRBJ1-1; 9 bases fit TRBD1. The V and J ends lost 6 bases and 5 bases, in that order; junction bases with no gene match: 16. Per germline, CDR1 MDHEN and CDR2 SYDVKM. The CDR3 spans 17 residues. The CDR3 DNA is TGTGCCAGCAGATCCTTATCTACAGGGGGCGTGATGACTGAAGCTTTCTTT. It translates to CASRSLSTGGVMTEAFF.

This clonotype showed up just a few times. One end of the junction fails to match germline, which may point to a read error. The chain couples TRBV11-2 to TRBJ1-3; D unresolved. This CDR3 spans 17 amino acids. The germline CDR1 and CDR2 sequences are SGHAT and FQNNGV. The CDR3 reads CASSFGPPGSSGNTVYF. CDR3 DNA: TGTGCCAGCAGCTTCGGCCCTCCAGGTAGCTCCGGAAACACCGTATATTTT.

The chain recombines TRBV29-1 with TRBJ2-3, with D possibly matching TRBD2 (5 bases). The CDR3 extends over 12 amino acids. V dropped 7 bases and J dropped 5 bases, with 13 bases sitting between them. The germline gives CDR1 SQVTM, CDR2 ANQGSEA. CDR3 sequence: CSALARVDTQYF. The DNA for the CDR3 is TGCAGCGCCCTGGCGAGGGTAGATACGCAGTATTTT.

This clonotype showed up just a few times. V gene TRBV6-5 combines with J gene TRBJ1-3, with no clear D. The germline V gene has CDR1 MNHEY and CDR2 SVGAGI. V lost 2 bases and J 10 bases, leaving 15 bases between the germline ends. The CDR3 consists of 14 residues. As DNA, the CDR3 is TGTGCCAGCAGTTACGACCGTAGGATGAGTACCATATATTTT. Translating gives CASSYDRRMSTIYF.

DNA for the CDR3: TGTGCCAGCAGCAGAGGAGGGGGGGGCGCGACAGGGGCCAACGTCCTGACTTTC. Amino acids: CASSRGGGGATGANVLTF. The genes are TRBV21-1 and TRBJ2-6; TRBD1 is taken as the D call from the table, unchecked against the DNA. TRBV21-1 is marked as a pseudogene. The CDR3 sequence is 18 residues long.

There are a few counts of this clonotype. This chain connects TRBV20-1 to TRBJ2-7; 11 bases map to TRBD2. CDR3 size: 14 residues. V gave up 5 bases and J gave up 5 bases; unmatched junction bases: 8. Germline V gene lookup returns CDR1 DFQATT and CDR2 SNEGSKA (reference sequence). The CDR3 coding sequence is TGCAGTGCTCAACCTAGCGGGGGGACTAACGAGCAGTACTTC. Amino acids: CSAQPSGGTNEQYF.

The chain recombines TRBV7-9 with TRBJ1-1; D ambiguous. The CDR3 consists of 13 residues. The germline V gene encodes CDR1 SEHNR and CDR2 FQNEAQ (reference sequence). V was clipped by 5 bases and J by 0 bases, with 7 bases between them. The chain's CDR3 is CASSDDLNTEAFF. CDR3 in DNA: TGTGCCAGCAGCGACGACCTGAACACTGAAGCTTTCTTT.

This clonotype was detected ten times or more. This chain joins TRBV5-4 and TRBJ2-5; 14 bases match TRBD2. Trimming at V came to 4 bases and at J to 5 bases, leaving 4 bases not matched to a gene. This CDR3 is built from 15 residues. Per germline, CDR1 SGHNT and CDR2 YYREEE (reference sequence). The CDR3 DNA follows: TGTGCCAGCAGCAGAGGGACTAGCGGGGGTGAGACCCAGTACTTC. Amino acid sequence: CASSRGTSGGETQYF.

This clonotype was counted only a few times. The genes are TRBV27 and TRBJ2-5, with D unclear. Trimming removed 6 bases from V and 7 bases from J, with 15 bases in between. This CDR3 spans 13 amino acids. The germline V gene encodes CDR1 MNHEY and CDR2 SMNVEV (reference sequence). The CDR3 bases are TGTGCCAGCAGCCCGGACGGCCGAGGGACCCAGTACTTC. Residues: CASSPDGRGTQYF.

V gene TRBV29-1 combines with J gene TRBJ1-2; maybe TRBD1 (5 bases). Per germline, CDR1 SQVTM and CDR2 ANQGSEA. Trimming removed 7 bases from V and 4 bases from J, with 22 bases in between. The CDR3 is made up of 15 amino acids. CDR3 nucleotide sequence: TGCAGCGGTGATACAGGATCACGACGTAGCTATGGCTACACCTTC. It encodes CSGDTGSRRSYGYTF.

The chain recombines TRBV20-1 with TRBJ1-2; D is unclear. The germline CDR1 and CDR2 sequences are DFQATT and SNEGSKA (reference sequence). The CDR3 spans 11 residues. V lost 3 bases, J lost 5 bases, and 7 bases lay in between. CDR3 loop: CSASRLYGYTF. DNA of the CDR3: TGCAGTGCTAGTCGTCTATATGGCTACACCTTC.

The chain couples TRBV9 to TRBJ2-7, with TRBD1 identical over 10 bases. CDR1 and CDR2 from the germline V gene are SGDLS and YYNGEE. V dropped 1 base and J dropped 6; count of bases not matched to a gene: 10. The CDR3 consists of 16 residues. CDR3 protein: CASSVNNGTGVGEQYF. For the CDR3, the DNA is TGTGCCAGCAGCGTAAACAACGGGACAGGGGTCGGCGAGCAGTACTTC.

The chain employs TRBV3-1 and TRBJ2-1; D is uncertain. The closer fit of TRBJ2-5 to the DNA end suggests the J call may be wrong. This CDR3 has 14 residues. Per the germline V gene, CDR1 is LGHDT and CDR2 is YNNKEL (reference sequence). The CDR3 coding sequence is TGTGCCAGCAGCCTGACTGCGCAACCGGAGACCCAGTACTTC. It translates to CASSLTAQPETQYF.

The rearrangement uses TRBV29-1 and TRBJ1-4; the D is unclear. CDR1 is SQVTM, CDR2 ANQGSEA, per germline. This CDR3 comprises 14 residues. The V end was cut by 1 base, the J end by 4 bases, with 10 bases between. CDR3 bases: TGCAGCGTTGAAGGGCGGCCGCATAATGAAAAACTGTTTTTT. It encodes CSVEGRPHNEKLFF.

This clonotype has more than one count but fewer than ten. The chain recombines TRBV4-2 with TRBJ2-5; TRBD2 might be the D (6 bases). CDR3 length: 13 residues. Germline loops: CDR1 LGHNA, CDR2 YNFKEQ. V lost 8 bases, J lost 0 bases, and 10 bases lay in between. The CDR3 bases are TGTGCCAGCCGGGGCGGGGACCAAGAGACCCAGTACTTC. It encodes CASRGGDQETQYF.

This clonotype was counted between two and nine times. V gene TRBV7-9 combines with J gene TRBJ2-7; 10 bases fit TRBD1. The V gene end was trimmed by 0 bases and the J gene end by 5 bases; junction bases not matched to a gene: 7. In germline, CDR1 is SEHNR, CDR2 FQNEAQ (reference sequence). The CDR3 is 16 amino acids. CDR3 protein: CASSLAKTGGNHEQYF. The CDR3, as DNA: TGTGCCAGCAGCTTAGCGAAGACAGGGGGCAACCACGAGCAGTACTTC.

The J gene is TRBJ2-5, the V gene TRBV5-6; D gene unclear. The DNA end lines up better with TRBJ2-1; the J call may be wrong. CDR3 size: 12 residues. CDR1 SGHDT and CDR2 YYEEEE come from the germline V gene. In nucleotides, the CDR3 is TGTGCCAGCAGCTTGGAGAGAGACGTGCAGTTCTTC. Protein product: CASSLERDVQFF.

This chain uses TRBV19 with TRBJ1-2; the match to TRBD1 covers 8 bases. Per the germline V gene, CDR1 is LNHDA and CDR2 is SQIVND (reference sequence). The CDR3 sequence is 16 residues long. V was pared by 1 base and J by 1 base, with 5 bases of the junction left unmatched. CDR3 bases: TGTGCCAGTAGTATAGCAGGACAGGGCGTTAACTATGGCTACACCTTC. This gives the protein CASSIAGQGVNYGYTF.

The chain employs TRBV5-1 and TRBJ2-1; 14 bases fit TRBD2. The CDR3 spans 15 residues. The germline V gene encodes CDR1 SGHRS and CDR2 YFSETQ. Trimming took 6 bases from V and 6 from J; bases not matched to a gene: 5. CDR3: CASTLGLAGVNEQFF. CDR3 in DNA: TGCGCCAGCACCCTGGGACTAGCGGGGGTCAATGAGCAGTTCTTC.

CDR3 in amino acids: CASSLVDRGRDEQFF. The CDR3 coding sequence is TGCGCCAGCAGCTTGGTGGACAGGGGAAGGGATGAGCAGTTCTTC. V and J are TRBV5-1 and TRBJ2-1; 9 bases are shared with TRBD1. V shed 0 bases, J shed 8 bases, and the junction held 6 bases outside the gene matches. This CDR3 has 15 residues. The germline V gene has CDR1 SGHRS and CDR2 YFSETQ.

This clonotype was found many times. The V gene is TRBV12-3 or TRBV12-4, the J gene TRBJ2-3; TRBD2 agrees at 8 bases. The CDR3 is made up of 14 amino acids. The J segment lost 6 bases and the V segment lost 3 bases, leaving 5 bases of the junction unmatched. The CDR3 loop reads CASSFGGAGDTQYF. The CDR3 coding sequence is TGTGCCAGCAGTTTCGGGGGGGCCGGGGATACGCAGTATTTT.

The V and J genes are TRBV29-1 and TRBJ2-7, with D hard to call. V lost 4 bases and J lost 0, with 10 bases in between. The length of the CDR3 is 13 residues. Germline V lookup: CDR1 SQVTM, CDR2 ANQGSEA. The DNA for the CDR3 is TGCAGCGTTGGAACGATCGACTCCTACGAGCAGTACTTC. Amino acids: CSVGTIDSYEQYF.

This clonotype was counted a few times. V and J are TRBV19 and TRBJ2-3, with D perhaps matching TRBD2 (7 bases). Looked up from germline, CDR1 is LNHDA and CDR2 is SQIVND (reference sequence). V shed 3 bases and J shed 5 bases, with 15 bases lying between them. The CDR3 is 15 amino acids. The CDR3 DNA sequence: TGTGCCAGTAGTATCCGGGGGGCATCTGTAGATACGCAGTATTTT. This codes for CASSIRGASVDTQYF.

In this sample, this clonotype turned up once. It may be a read error: a sequence one base away is much more abundant. V is TRBV11-2 and J is TRBJ2-5; D is uncertain. Germline V lookup: CDR1 SGHAT, CDR2 FQNNGV. The CDR3 runs to 12 residues. V was cut by 5 bases and J by 5 bases, with 9 bases left in between. CDR3 bases: TGTGCCAGCAGCCCCGAGGTGGAGACCCAGTACTTC. It yields the protein CASSPEVETQYF.